The clone carrying this TCR beta chain appeared a single time. Its antigen is currently unknown. This sample was included in a study of human versus mouse CDR3 diversity and MHC coevolution. Study information: Between about 0.6 x 10^7 and 1.6 x 10^7 valid reads came from each sample. Overall study findings and caveats: About 1.6 million TCR beta clonotypes were estimated for humans, the largest repertoire. Two of the three human donors had the lowest clonal inequality.

Measured with immunoSEQ multiplex PCR; TCRdb has only the in-frame clones, and not every one. The profile shows roughly 80,000 clones, approximately 90% of them singletons. This CDR3 has 14 amino acids. Germline values: CDR1 WNHNN, CDR2 SYGVQD (reference sequence). The V gene end was trimmed by 4 bases and the J gene end by 4 bases; junction bases not matched to a gene: 3. Cells were CD45RO-negative CD62L-positive naive CD4 T cells sorted from PBMCs. Sequencing input: naive CD4+ T cells from blood. Subset indicated: CD45RO-negative CD62L-positive naive CD4 T cells. This TCR came from a person aged 25 to 69 in good health. The chain employs TRBV10-1 and TRBJ2-1; 8 nucleotides agree with TRBD2. In nucleotides, the CDR3 is TGCGCCAGCAGTGCTACTAGCGGTTACAATGAGCAGTTCTTC. This encodes CASSATSGYNEQFF.